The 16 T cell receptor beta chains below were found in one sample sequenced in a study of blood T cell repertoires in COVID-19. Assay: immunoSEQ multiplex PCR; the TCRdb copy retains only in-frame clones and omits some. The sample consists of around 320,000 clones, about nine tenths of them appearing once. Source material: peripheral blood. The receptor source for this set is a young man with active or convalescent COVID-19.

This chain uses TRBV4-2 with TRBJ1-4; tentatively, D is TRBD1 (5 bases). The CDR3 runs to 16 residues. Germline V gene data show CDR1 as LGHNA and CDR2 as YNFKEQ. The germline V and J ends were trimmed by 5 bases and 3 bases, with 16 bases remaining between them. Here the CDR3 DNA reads TGTGCCAGCAGCAGAGATCCTCGGGGGTCTAATGAAAAACTGTTTTTT. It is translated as CASSRDPRGSNEKLFF.

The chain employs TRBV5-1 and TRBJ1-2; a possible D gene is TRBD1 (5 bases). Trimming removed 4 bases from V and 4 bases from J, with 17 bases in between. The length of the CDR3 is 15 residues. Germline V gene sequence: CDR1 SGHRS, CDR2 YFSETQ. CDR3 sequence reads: CASSVNRQRIYGYTF. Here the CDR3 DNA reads TGCGCCAGCAGCGTAAACCGACAGCGTATCTATGGCTACACCTTC.

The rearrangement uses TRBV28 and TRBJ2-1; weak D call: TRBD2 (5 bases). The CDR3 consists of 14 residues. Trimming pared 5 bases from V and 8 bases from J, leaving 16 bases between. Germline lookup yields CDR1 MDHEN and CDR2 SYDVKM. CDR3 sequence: CASSGLQGADEQFF. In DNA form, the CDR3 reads TGTGCCAGCAGTGGCCTTCAAGGAGCGGATGAGCAGTTCTTC.

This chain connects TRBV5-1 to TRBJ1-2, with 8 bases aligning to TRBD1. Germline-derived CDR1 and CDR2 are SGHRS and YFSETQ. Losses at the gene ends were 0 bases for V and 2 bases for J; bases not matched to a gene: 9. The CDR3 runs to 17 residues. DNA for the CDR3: TGCGCCAGCAGCTTGGGGCAGGGGGCACATTCAAACTATGGCTACACCTTC. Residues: CASSLGQGAHSNYGYTF.

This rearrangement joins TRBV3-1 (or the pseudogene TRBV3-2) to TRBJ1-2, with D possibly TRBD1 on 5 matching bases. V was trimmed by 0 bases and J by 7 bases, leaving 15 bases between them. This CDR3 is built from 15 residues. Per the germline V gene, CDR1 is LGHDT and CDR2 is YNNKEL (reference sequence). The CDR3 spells CASSQDRQILSGYTF. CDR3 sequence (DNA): TGTGCCAGCAGCCAAGACCGACAGATACTTTCTGGCTACACCTTC.

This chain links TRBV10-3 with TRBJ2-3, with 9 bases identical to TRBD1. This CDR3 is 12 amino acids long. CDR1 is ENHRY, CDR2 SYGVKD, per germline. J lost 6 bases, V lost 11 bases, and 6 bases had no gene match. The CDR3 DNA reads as TGTGCCTCCGACAGGGGGGGGGATACGCAGTATTTT. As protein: CASDRGGDTQYF.

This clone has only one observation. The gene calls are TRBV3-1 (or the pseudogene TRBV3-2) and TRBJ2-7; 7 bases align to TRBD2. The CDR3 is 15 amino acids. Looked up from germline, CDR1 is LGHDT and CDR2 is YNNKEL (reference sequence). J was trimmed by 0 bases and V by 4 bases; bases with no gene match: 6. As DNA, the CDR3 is TGTGCCAGCAGCCGCTCCGGGACTAACTCCTACGAGCAGTACTTC. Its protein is CASSRSGTNSYEQYF.

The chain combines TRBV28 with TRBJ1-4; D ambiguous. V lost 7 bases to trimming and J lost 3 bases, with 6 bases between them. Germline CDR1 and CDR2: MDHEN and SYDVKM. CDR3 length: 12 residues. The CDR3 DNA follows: TGTGCCAGCAAGGCGGCTAATGAAAAACTGTTTTTT. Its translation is CASKAANEKLFF.

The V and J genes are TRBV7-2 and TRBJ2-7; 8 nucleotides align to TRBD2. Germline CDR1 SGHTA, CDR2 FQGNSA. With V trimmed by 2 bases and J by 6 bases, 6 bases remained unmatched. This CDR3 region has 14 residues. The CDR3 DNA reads TGTGCCAGCAGCTTAATCGGGGGGGCACTCGAGCAGTACTTC. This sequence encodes CASSLIGGALEQYF.

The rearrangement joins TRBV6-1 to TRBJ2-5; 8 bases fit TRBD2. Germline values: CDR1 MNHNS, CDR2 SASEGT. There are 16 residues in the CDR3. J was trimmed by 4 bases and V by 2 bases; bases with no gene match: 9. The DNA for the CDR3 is TGTGCCAGCAGTGAACATCCGGGAGGGCCGAGAGAGACCCAGTACTTC. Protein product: CASSEHPGGPRETQYF.

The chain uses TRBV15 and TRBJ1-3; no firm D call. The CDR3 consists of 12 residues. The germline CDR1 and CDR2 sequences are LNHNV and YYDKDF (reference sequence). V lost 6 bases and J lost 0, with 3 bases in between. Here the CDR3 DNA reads TGTGCCACCAGTAGCTCTGGAAACACCATATATTTT. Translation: CATSSSGNTIYF.

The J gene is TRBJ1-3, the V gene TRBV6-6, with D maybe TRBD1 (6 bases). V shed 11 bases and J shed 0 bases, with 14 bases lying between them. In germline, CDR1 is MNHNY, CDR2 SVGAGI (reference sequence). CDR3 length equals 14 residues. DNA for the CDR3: TGTGCCGCAAGGACAGACAACTCTGGAAACACCATATATTTT. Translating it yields CAARTDNSGNTIYF.

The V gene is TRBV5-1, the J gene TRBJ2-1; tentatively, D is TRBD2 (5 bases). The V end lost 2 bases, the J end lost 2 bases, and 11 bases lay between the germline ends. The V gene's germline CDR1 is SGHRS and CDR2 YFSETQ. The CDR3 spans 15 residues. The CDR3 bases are TGCGCCAGCAGCTTCGCGGACTCGGCCTACAATGAGCAGTTCTTC. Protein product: CASSFADSAYNEQFF.

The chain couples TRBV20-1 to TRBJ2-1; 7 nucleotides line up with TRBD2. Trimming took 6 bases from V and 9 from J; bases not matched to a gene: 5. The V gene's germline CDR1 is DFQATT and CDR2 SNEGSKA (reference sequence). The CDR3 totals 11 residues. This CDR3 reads CSAGLVAEQFF. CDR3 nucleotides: TGCAGTGCAGGACTAGTGGCTGAGCAGTTCTTC.

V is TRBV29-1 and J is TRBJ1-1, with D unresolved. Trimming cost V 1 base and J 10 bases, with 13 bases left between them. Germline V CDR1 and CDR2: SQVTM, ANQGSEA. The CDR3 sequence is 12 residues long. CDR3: CSVEGREAPAFF. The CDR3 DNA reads TGCAGCGTTGAAGGGCGGGAGGCCCCAGCTTTCTTT. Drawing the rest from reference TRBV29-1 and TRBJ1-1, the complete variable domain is SAVISQKPSRDICQRGTSLTIQCQVDSQVTMMFWYRQQPGQSLTLIATANQGSEATYESGFVIDKFPISRPNLTFSTLTVSNMSPEDSSIYLCSVEGREAPAFFGQGTRLTVV.

The CDR3 sequence is CASSLSGLEEYF. In DNA form, the CDR3 reads TGTGCCAGCAGCTTATCGGGACTAGAGGAGTATTTT. V usage is TRBV7-2 and J usage is TRBJ2-3; TRBD2 matches 8 bases. CDR3 length: 12 amino acids. Germline V gene lookup returns CDR1 SGHTA and CDR2 FQGNSA. With V trimmed by 2 bases and J by 13 bases, 5 bases remained unmatched.